This TCR beta chain comes out of a study of blood T cell repertoires in COVID-19 (dated by TCRdb to about 2020). Background on the whole study: Samples from collaborators originated in the United States, Italy and Spain and spanned both the acute and convalescent phases of COVID-19. The material from the prospective study consisted of cDNA or gDNA derived from T cells, B-cell-depleted T cells, or PBMCs. Deeply sampled blood TCRbeta repertoires from subjects exposed to, actively infected with, or recovered from COVID-19 were included in the dataset. The repertoires were released in a freely available public database meant as a resource for research on the immune response to SARS-CoV-2. Samples came from the ongoing ImmuneRACE study (first 160 participants) plus 1,254 subjects from 6 global collaborators. Sample metadata almost always included a de-identified subject ID, COVID-19 status, age in years and sex. Where available, HLA class I and class II types were obtained from metadata supplied by the sample provider rather than from assay-based typing. The paper as a whole reports these results and caveats: The amount of clinical and demographic metadata varied by source and participant and was provided uncurated.

V drops 5 bases and J drops 4 bases, leaving 14 bases in between. The germline V gene supplies CDR1 MDHEN and CDR2 SYDVKM. The CDR3, from cysteine to phenylalanine, totals 14 residues. Only the CDR3 DNA is retained, 42 bases long and in frame from the first base. A word on this clone: Its antigen is still unknown. Base-call qualities are not available, and no considerably larger clone is one nucleotide away.

The immunoSEQ Assay, a bias-controlled multiplex PCR, was used to amplify TCRbeta CDR3 regions from genomic DNA. Processing in the source paper ran as follows. Nucleated cell counts per sample were estimated from amplification of reference gene primers within the assay. To quantify the absolute abundance of each unique TCRbeta CDR3 rearrangement, sequence reads were collapsed and filtered. For each sample, productive Simpson clonality was calculated as the square root of Simpson's diversity index over productive rearrangements. Sourced from immuneACCESS, this table was stored by TCRdb with only in-frame sequences that have V and J called. A share of the clones is absent; for the studies checked, an unresolved V gene accounts for under half, and the remainder has no known explanation. Clone size and the V and J calls come from that table; the DNA yielded D and trimming. This sample lists about 99,000 clones; 84% were detected once. Jointly, the top ten make up roughly 1.9% of the sample.

Collaborating institutions collected whole blood in K2EDTA tubes following their own protocols. Collaborator samples were shipped for TCRbeta analysis as frozen whole blood, isolated PBMCs, or DNA extracted from either sample type. The clonotype originates from a man between 65 and 85 years old with active or convalescent COVID-19. What was sequenced was peripheral blood. This chain is built from TRBV28 and TRBJ1-2; TRBD1 is a possible D gene, resting on 6 matching bases. The DNA reads as follows: TGTGCCAGCAGTCTCACGACAGGCCTCTATGGCTACACCTTC. It translates as CASSLTTGLYGYTF.